Following are 20 T cell receptor beta chains from one sample sequenced in a study of PD-1 blockade in classical Hodgkin lymphoma. The repertoire was sequenced with immunoSEQ multiplex PCR; TCRdb's copy has only in-frame clones and lacks some. The table has 30,000 to 40,000 clones, around nine tenths seen once; the top ten hold 0.25% to 0.35%. Regarding time point: cycle 4 day 1 (C4D1), after 6 weeks of nivolumab. Autologous stem cell transplantation was followed by relapse in every patient, and brentuximab vedotin exposure varied. CD4+ T cells were purified from thawed PBMCs by magnetic negative selection. Specimen: CD4+ T cells from blood, collected before the fourth cycle of nivolumab. Receptor source: a human donor with classical Hodgkin lymphoma.

This clone was seen more than once but under ten times. V and J are TRBV28 and TRBJ2-1, with 12 positions matching TRBD2. The CDR3 has 16 residues. The J segment lost 0 bases and the V segment lost 7 bases, leaving 4 bases of the junction unmatched. CDR1 is MDHEN, CDR2 SYDVKM, per germline. The CDR3 region is CASTLTSGSSYNEQFF. Written as DNA, the CDR3 is TGTGCCAGCACTCTGACTAGCGGGAGCTCCTACAATGAGCAGTTCTTC.

This clone has just a few counts. The V and J genes are TRBV6-5 and TRBJ1-2; 7 bases fit TRBD1. Germline V lookup: CDR1 MNHEY, CDR2 SVGAGI. This CDR3 region has 14 residues. With 5 bases clipped from V and 0 bases from J, the junction kept 3 bases outside the gene matches. CDR3 DNA sequence: TGTGCCAGCAGTCGACAGGGAGCTAACTATGGCTACACCTTC. This encodes CASSRQGANYGYTF.

This chain joins TRBV15 and TRBJ1-1; D unclear. The germline gives CDR1 LNHNV, CDR2 YYDKDF (reference sequence). Trimming shortened V by 4 bases and J by 0 bases, and 9 bases separated the two germline ends. The CDR3 is 14 residues long. CDR3 amino acids: CATSTGVMNTEAFF. In DNA, the CDR3 is TGTGCCACCAGCACCGGGGTAATGAACACTGAAGCTTTCTTT.

This chain uses TRBV5-4 with TRBJ1-3; 8 bases line up with TRBD1. The germline CDR1 and CDR2 sequences are SGHNT and YYREEE (reference sequence). The trim removed 3 bases at V and 0 bases at J, leaving 11 bases unmatched. The CDR3 runs 18 residues. CDR3 in DNA: TGTGCCAGCAGCTCTAAGCCCAGGACAGGGAGCTCTGGAAACACCATATATTTT. As protein: CASSSKPRTGSSGNTIYF.

Only one count was recorded for this clone. The chain employs TRBV4-1 and TRBJ2-7, with D unresolved. V gave up 4 bases and J gave up 2 bases, with 9 bases separating them. CDR3 length equals 13 residues. Germline assignment: CDR1 MGHRA and CDR2 YSYEKL. CDR3 DNA sequence: TGCGCCAGCAGCCGAGAGCTCACCTACGAGCAGTACTTC. It yields the protein CASSRELTYEQYF.

The chain recombines TRBV28 with TRBJ2-4, with D possibly TRBD1 on 5 matching bases. The ends were cut back, 1 base at V and 4 bases at J, with 11 bases in the middle. The germline CDR1 and CDR2 sequences are MDHEN and SYDVKM. There are 15 residues in the CDR3. The CDR3 region has the DNA TGTGCCAGCAGTTTATTGGAGACAGCAAAAAACATTCAGTACTTC. The encoded protein is CASSLLETAKNIQYF. The full variable domain, in which reference TRBV28 and TRBJ2-4 provide the parts outside the CDR3, is DVKVTQSSRYLVKRTGEKVFLECVQDMDHENMFWYRQDPGLGLRLIYFSYDVKMKEKGDIPEGYSVSREKKERFSLILESASTNQTSMYLCASSLLETAKNIQYFGAGTRLSVL.

The chain links TRBV28 to TRBJ2-1; 9 nucleotides line up with TRBD1. Germline V gene data show CDR1 as MDHEN and CDR2 as SYDVKM. The CDR3 spans 17 residues. V lost 4 bases and J lost 3; bases outside the gene matches: 10. The DNA of the CDR3 is TGTGCCAGCAGTTCATCCCGACAGGGGGTTGTCTACAATGAGCAGTTCTTC. This gives the protein CASSSSRQGVVYNEQFF.

The V gene is TRBV6-5, the J gene TRBJ1-1, with D perhaps TRBD1 (6 bases). V lost 9 bases to trimming and J lost 4 bases, with 21 bases between them. This CDR3 is 15 amino acids long. Germline CDR1 is MNHEY and CDR2 is SVGAGI. Here the CDR3 DNA reads TGTGCCAGTTGCGAGTTCAGGGGTTTGGCCACTGAAGCTTTCTTT. It encodes CASCEFRGLATEAFF.

This chain connects TRBV11-2 to TRBJ2-2; D possibly corresponds to TRBD1 (5 bases). V lost 4 bases and J 1 base, leaving 13 bases between the germline ends. CDR3 size: 16 residues. The V gene's germline CDR1 is SGHAT and CDR2 FQNNGV. The CDR3 sequence is CASSYRVGQNTGELFF. The DNA for the CDR3 is TGTGCCAGCAGCTACCGTGTGGGGCAGAACACCGGGGAGCTGTTTTTT.

This rearrangement joins TRBV6-5 to TRBJ1-4, with TRBD1 identical over 7 bases. The V gene's germline CDR1 is MNHEY and CDR2 SVGAGI. The CDR3 loop spans 15 amino acids. V lost 5 bases, J lost 5 bases, and 8 bases stayed unmatched. DNA for the CDR3: TGTGCCAGCAGTAGACCCGGGACAGCAAATGAAAAACTGTTTTTT. Protein: CASSRPGTANEKLFF.

The chain has TRBV25-1 and TRBJ2-1; a weak D match, TRBD2 (7 bases). CDR1 and CDR2 from the germline V gene are MGHDK and SYGVNS. The V end lost 1 base, the J end lost 10 bases, and 11 bases lay between the germline ends. This CDR3 is built from 13 residues. This chain's CDR3 is CASSELGGDEQFF. The CDR3 DNA sequence: TGTGCCAGCAGTGAATTAGGGGGGGACGAGCAGTTCTTC.

The CDR3 bases are TGTGCCAGCAGTTTCGGGGGGGTGGGGAACGAGCAGTACTTC. Its protein is CASSFGGVGNEQYF. This chain uses TRBV27 with TRBJ2-7; 8 bases line up with TRBD2. The CDR3 has 14 amino acids. V lost 3 bases, J lost 5 bases, and 6 bases stayed unmatched. The germline gives CDR1 MNHEY, CDR2 SMNVEV (reference sequence).

This CDR3 reads CASSVSRQTNEKLFF. The CDR3 nucleotides are TGTGCCAGCAGTGTCAGCCGTCAGACTAATGAAAAACTGTTTTTT. V and J are TRBV2 and TRBJ1-4; D unclear. CDR1 is SNHLY and CDR2 is FYNNEI in the germline V gene. The CDR3 is made up of 15 amino acids. Deletions cut 4 bases from V and 2 bases from J, with 11 bases between.

CDR3 sequence reads: CASSRPGTGGTDTQYF. The CDR3 DNA is TGTGCCAGCAGCCGGCCCGGGACAGGGGGCACAGATACGCAGTATTTT. The genes are TRBV5-6 and TRBJ2-3; TRBD1 aligns across 10 bases. CDR3 size: 16 residues. Germline V CDR1 and CDR2: SGHDT, YYEEEE. Trimming removed 4 bases from V and 1 base from J; junction bases left unmatched: 6.

The chain employs TRBV5-4 and TRBJ2-7, with TRBD1 as a possible D gene (5 bases). The CDR3 has 13 amino acids. Between the trimmed V and J ends, which lost 3 bases and 1 base, there was a span of 8 bases. CDR1 and CDR2 from the germline V gene are SGHNT and YYREEE (reference sequence). Here the CDR3 DNA reads TGTGCCAGCAGCTCAACAGGTTCCTACGAGCAGTACTTC. Translated, it gives CASSSTGSYEQYF.

This rearrangement joins TRBV9 to TRBJ1-5, with D unclear. The CDR3 runs to 15 residues. With 5 bases removed from V and 0 bases from J, the gap between germline ends came to 12 bases. Germline V gene lookup returns CDR1 SGDLS and CDR2 YYNGEE. CDR3 in amino acids: CASSQGSDSNQPQHF. The CDR3 DNA reads as TGTGCCAGCAGTCAAGGGTCCGATAGCAATCAGCCCCAGCATTTT.

V gene TRBV28 combines with J gene TRBJ1-1; D may be TRBD1 (5 bases). V lost 2 bases, J lost 5 bases, and 15 bases lay in between. The germline V gene encodes CDR1 MDHEN and CDR2 SYDVKM. The CDR3 sequence is 15 residues long. Here the CDR3 DNA reads TGTGCCAGCAGTTTAGGGGGAGGCGGGGGGACTGAAGCTTTCTTT. Its translation: CASSLGGGGGTEAFF. Combining the CDR3 with reference TRBV28 and TRBJ1-1 gives the whole variable domain DVKVTQSSRYLVKRTGEKVFLECVQDMDHENMFWYRQDPGLGLRLIYFSYDVKMKEKGDIPEGYSVSREKKERFSLILESASTNQTSMYLCASSLGGGGGTEAFFGQGTRLTVV.

CDR3 sequence: CASSTIQGHEQFF. The DNA of the CDR3 is TGTGCCAGCAGCACGATCCAGGGTCATGAGCAGTTCTTC. The chain recombines TRBV9 with TRBJ2-1; D is possibly TRBD1 (5 bases). V was clipped by 4 bases and J by 8 bases, with 13 bases between them. The V gene's germline CDR1 is SGDLS and CDR2 YYNGEE. This CDR3 contains 13 residues.

The chain is built from TRBV30 and TRBJ2-2; 7 bases agree with TRBD2. Germline CDR1 and CDR2: GTSNPN and SVGIG (reference sequence). CDR3 length equals 16 residues. V trimming: 4 bases; J trimming: 3 bases; junction bases outside the gene matches: 11. The CDR3: CAWNVGRLSHTGELFF. The CDR3 DNA reads as TGTGCCTGGAATGTCGGGAGGCTATCCCACACCGGGGAGCTGTTTTTT. The full variable domain, its missing parts supplied by reference TRBV30 and TRBJ2-2, is SQTIHQWPATLVQPVGSPLSLECTVEGTSNPNLYWYRQAAGRGLQLLFYSVGIGQISSEVPQNLSASRPQDRQFILSSKKLLLSDSGFYLCAWNVGRLSHTGELFFGEGSRLTVL.

The V gene is TRBV7-3, the J gene TRBJ2-2; a possible D gene is TRBD1 (6 bases). The CDR3 loop spans 12 amino acids. V lost 7 bases and J 6 bases, leaving 9 bases between the germline ends. Germline CDR1 is SGHTA and CDR2 is FQGTGA. The chain's CDR3 is CASNKGAGELFF. The CDR3 DNA sequence: TGTGCCAGCAATAAGGGGGCCGGGGAGCTGTTTTTT.